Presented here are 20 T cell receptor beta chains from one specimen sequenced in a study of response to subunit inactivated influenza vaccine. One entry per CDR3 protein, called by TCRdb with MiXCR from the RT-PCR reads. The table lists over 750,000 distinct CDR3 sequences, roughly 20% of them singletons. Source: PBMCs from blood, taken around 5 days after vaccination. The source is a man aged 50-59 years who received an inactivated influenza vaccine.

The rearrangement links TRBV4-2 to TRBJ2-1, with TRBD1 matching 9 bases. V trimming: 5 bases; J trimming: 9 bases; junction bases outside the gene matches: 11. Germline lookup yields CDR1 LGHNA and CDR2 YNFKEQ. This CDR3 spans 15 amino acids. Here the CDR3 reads CASSTPGQGRSEQFF. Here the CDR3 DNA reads TGTGCCAGCAGCACCCCGGGACAGGGTAGGAGTGAGCAGTTCTTC.

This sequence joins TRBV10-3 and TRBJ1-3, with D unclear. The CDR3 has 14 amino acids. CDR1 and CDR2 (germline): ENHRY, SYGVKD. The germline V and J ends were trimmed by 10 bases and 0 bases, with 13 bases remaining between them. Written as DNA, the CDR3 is TGTGCCACCGAGAGGAGGGCCTCTGGAAACACCATATATTTT. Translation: CATERRASGNTIYF.

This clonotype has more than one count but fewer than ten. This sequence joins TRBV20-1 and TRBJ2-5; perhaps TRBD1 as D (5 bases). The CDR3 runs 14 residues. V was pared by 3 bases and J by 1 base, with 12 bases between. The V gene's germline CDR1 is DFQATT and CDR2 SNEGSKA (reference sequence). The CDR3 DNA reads TGCAGTGCTAGGAGCCTCCAGGGCCAAGAGACCCAGTACTTC. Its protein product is CSARSLQGQETQYF.

The CDR3 DNA is TGCAGTGCTAGGAGGTTCGGGGGAGGGGACGAGCAGTACTTC. Amino acid sequence: CSARRFGGGDEQYF. The V gene is TRBV20-1, the J gene TRBJ2-7; TRBD2 aligns across 7 bases. Germline V gene data show CDR1 as DFQATT and CDR2 as SNEGSKA (reference sequence). V lost 3 bases and J lost 5; bases outside the gene matches: 10. The CDR3 loop spans 14 amino acids.

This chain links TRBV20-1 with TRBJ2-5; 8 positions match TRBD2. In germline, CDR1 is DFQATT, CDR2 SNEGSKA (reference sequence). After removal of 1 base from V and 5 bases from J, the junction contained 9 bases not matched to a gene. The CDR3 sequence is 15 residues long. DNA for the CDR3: TGCAGTGCTAGAGCCCCTCAGCGGGGGAAGGAGACCCAGTACTTC. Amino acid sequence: CSARAPQRGKETQYF.

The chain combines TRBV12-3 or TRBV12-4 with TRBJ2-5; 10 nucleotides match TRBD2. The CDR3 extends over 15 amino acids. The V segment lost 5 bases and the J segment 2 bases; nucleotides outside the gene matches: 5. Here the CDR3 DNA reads TGTGCCAGCAGTACACTAGCGGGACCTCAAGAGACCCAGTACTTC. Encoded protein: CASSTLAGPQETQYF.

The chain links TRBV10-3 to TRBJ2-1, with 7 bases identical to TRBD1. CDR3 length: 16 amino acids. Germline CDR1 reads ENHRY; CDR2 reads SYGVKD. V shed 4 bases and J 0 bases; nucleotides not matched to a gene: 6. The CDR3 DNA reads TGTGCCATCAGTGGGGGACAGCAGAGCTCCTACAATGAGCAGTTCTTC. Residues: CAISGGQQSSYNEQFF.

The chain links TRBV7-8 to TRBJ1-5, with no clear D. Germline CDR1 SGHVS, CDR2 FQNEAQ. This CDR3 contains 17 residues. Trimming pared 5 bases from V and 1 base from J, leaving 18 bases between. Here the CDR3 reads CASSTLTTGRSNQPQHF. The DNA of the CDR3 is TGTGCCAGCAGCACCCTCACCACCGGGAGGAGCAATCAGCCCCAGCATTTT.

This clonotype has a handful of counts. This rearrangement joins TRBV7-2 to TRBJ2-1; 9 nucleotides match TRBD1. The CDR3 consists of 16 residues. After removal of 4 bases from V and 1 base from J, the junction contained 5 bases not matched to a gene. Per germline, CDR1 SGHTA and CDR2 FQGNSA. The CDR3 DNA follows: TGTGCCAGCAGCTCTAGACAGGGGGTGTCCTACAATGAGCAGTTCTTC. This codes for CASSSRQGVSYNEQFF.

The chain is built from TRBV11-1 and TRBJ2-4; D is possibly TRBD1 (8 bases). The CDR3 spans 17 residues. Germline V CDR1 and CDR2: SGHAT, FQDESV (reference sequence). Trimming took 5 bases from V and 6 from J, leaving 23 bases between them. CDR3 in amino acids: CASSTGGLRGRGNIQYF. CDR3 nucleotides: TGTGCCAGCAGCACAGGGGGGCTGCGGGGGCGTGGAAACATTCAGTACTTC.

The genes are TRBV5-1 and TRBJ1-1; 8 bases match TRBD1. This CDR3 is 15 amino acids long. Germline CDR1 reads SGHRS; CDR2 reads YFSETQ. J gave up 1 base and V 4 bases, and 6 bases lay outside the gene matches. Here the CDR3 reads CASSRGQAKNTEAFF. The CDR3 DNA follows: TGCGCCAGCAGCCGGGGACAGGCGAAGAACACTGAAGCTTTCTTT.

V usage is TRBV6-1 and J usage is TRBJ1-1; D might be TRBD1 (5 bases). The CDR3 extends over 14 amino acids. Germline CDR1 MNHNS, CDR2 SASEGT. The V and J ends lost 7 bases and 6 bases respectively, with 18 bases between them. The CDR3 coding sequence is TGTGCCAGCACCCCGACAGAGGGCTTCTCTGAAGCTTTCTTT. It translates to CASTPTEGFSEAFF.

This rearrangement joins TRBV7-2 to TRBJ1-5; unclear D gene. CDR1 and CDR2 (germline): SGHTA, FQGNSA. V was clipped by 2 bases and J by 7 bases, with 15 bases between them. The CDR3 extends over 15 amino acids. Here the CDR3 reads CASSLLAGFEQPQHF. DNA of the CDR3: TGTGCCAGCAGCTTATTAGCGGGGTTCGAGCAGCCCCAGCATTTT.

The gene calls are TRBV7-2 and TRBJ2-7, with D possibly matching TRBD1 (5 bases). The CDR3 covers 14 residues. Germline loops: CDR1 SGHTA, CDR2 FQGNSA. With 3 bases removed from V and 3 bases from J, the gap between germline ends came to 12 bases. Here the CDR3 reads CASSFVGRDYEQYF. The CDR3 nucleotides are TGTGCCAGCAGCTTCGTGGGCAGGGACTACGAGCAGTACTTC.

The CDR3 spells CASSFQGPTEAFF. Written as DNA, the CDR3 is TGTGCCAGCAGTTTTCAGGGACCCACTGAAGCTTTCTTT. This chain joins TRBV12-3 or TRBV12-4 and TRBJ1-1; possibly TRBD1 for D (5 bases). The CDR3 has 13 residues. V was clipped by 3 bases and J by 4 bases, with 9 bases between them.

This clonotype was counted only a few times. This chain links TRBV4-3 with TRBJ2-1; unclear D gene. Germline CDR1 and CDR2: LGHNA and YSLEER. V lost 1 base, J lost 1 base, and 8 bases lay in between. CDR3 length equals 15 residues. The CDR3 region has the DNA TGCGCCAGCAGCCAAGGGATAGCTTCCTACAATGAGCAGTTCTTC. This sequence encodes CASSQGIASYNEQFF.

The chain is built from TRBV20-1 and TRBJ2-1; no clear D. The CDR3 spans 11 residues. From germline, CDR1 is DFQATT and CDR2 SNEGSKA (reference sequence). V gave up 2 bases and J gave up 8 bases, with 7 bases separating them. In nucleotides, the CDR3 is TGCAGTGCTAGACAAACACATGAGCAGTTCTTC. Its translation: CSARQTHEQFF.

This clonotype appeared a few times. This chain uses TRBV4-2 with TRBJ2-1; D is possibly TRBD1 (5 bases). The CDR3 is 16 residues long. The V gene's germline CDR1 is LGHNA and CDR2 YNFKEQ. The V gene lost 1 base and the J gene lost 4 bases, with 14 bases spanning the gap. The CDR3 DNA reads TGTGCCAGCAGCCAAGGAAGTGGGGCCGGGTACAATGAGCAGTTCTTC. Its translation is CASSQGSGAGYNEQFF.

CDR3 coding DNA: TGTGCCAGCAGCCCTCACGCTAGCGGGGGCACAGATACGCAGTATTTT. This codes for CASSPHASGGTDTQYF. The chain carries TRBV7-8 and TRBJ2-3; 9 bases map to TRBD2. After removal of 5 bases from V and 1 base from J, the junction contained 7 bases not matched to a gene. The CDR3 consists of 16 residues. The V gene's germline CDR1 is SGHVS and CDR2 FQNEAQ.

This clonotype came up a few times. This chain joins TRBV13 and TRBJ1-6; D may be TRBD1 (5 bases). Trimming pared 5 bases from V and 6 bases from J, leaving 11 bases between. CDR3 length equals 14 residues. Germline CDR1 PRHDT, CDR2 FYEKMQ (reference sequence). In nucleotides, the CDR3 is TGTGCCAGCAGCCCCCGACAGTCTAATTCACCCCTCCACTTT. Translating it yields CASSPRQSNSPLHF.